This is a list of T cell receptor beta chains from one sample in a study of long-term antiretroviral therapy in people with HIV. Clones were read by immunoSEQ multiplex PCR, and TCRdb kept only the in-frame ones, dropping some. Of 29,000 or so clones in the sample, around 96% were seen once. The source was unsorted PBMCs, collected 5.3 years after starting antiretroviral therapy. These receptors originate from a man aged 25 to 40 with HIV. Each CDR3 is given with its conserved first and last residue. The D gene is left open where the match is weak. The listing skips clone size in some rows; elsewhere it reads once, few, many or a size class.

v_gene,abundance,j_gene,d_gene,CDR3nt,CDR3aa
TRBV4-3,.,TRBJ2-1,TRBD2,TGCGCCAGCAGCCAAGATAGGGCAGCGGGAACCTACAATGAGCAGTTCTTC,CASSQDRAAGTYNEQFF
TRBV19,.,TRBJ1-5,.,TGTGCCAGTAGTATAGGGGTAGGGAGCAATCAGCCCCAGCATTTT,CASSIGVGSNQPQHF
TRBV19,.,TRBJ2-6,TRBD2,TGTGCCAGTAGCCCCGGAGCAGCGGGAGTTTCTGGGGCCAACGTCCTGACTTTC,CASSPGAAGVSGANVLTF
TRBV19,.,TRBJ2-7,TRBD1,TGTGCCAGTAGGGTGACAGGGAAAGGGATATACGAGCAGTACTTC,CASRVTGKGIYEQYF
TRBV9,.,TRBJ1-2,.,TGTGCCAGCAGCGGACGTGGGGGGAAAATTAACTATGGCTACACCTTC,CASSGRGGKINYGYTF
TRBV6-5,.,TRBJ2-3,.,TGTGCCAGCAGTCTCGACCCGACCGGCACAGATACGCAGTATTTT,CASSLDPTGTDTQYF
TRBV7-8,once,TRBJ1-3,TRBD1,TGTGCCAGCAGCCTGATGAGGGGGCCGGGAAACACCATATATTTT,CASSLMRGPGNTIYF
TRBV7-8,.,TRBJ2-1,TRBD2,TGTGCCAGCAGCTTATCTGGACTAGCGGGAGGGCTGTTTGCTAGTGAGCAGTTCTTC,CASSLSGLAGGLFASEQFF
TRBV7-7,.,TRBJ1-6,.,TGTGCTAGCAGCTTAATGGGGTTTGGGTCACCCCTCCACTTT,CASSLMGFGSPLHF
TRBV9,.,TRBJ1-2,TRBD1,TGTGCCAGCAGCTCCTATTTCGACCGGGACAGGGAGGAATATGGCTACACCTTC,CASSSYFDRDREEYGYTF
TRBV2,.,TRBJ1-1,.,TGTGCCAGCATTTCCCCCAGGGCTGCGAGAACTGAAGCTTTCTTT,CASISPRAARTEAFF
TRBV4-2,.,TRBJ2-5,TRBD2,TGTGCCAGCAGCCATTTGACTAGCGGGGGGACCTCAGAGACCCAGTACTTC,CASSHLTSGGTSETQYF
TRBV6-5,.,TRBJ2-1,.,TGTGCCAGCAGTTTAGACTACAATGAGCAGTTCTTC,CASSLDYNEQFF
TRBV5-4,once,TRBJ1-2,TRBD1,TGTGCCAGCAGCACGGGACAGGGGACATATGGTGGCTACACCTTC,CASSTGQGTYGGYTF
TRBV19,.,TRBJ1-2,TRBD1,TGTGCCAGTAGCCCAGGGGGCTTCTATGGCTACACCTTC,CASSPGGFYGYTF
TRBV2,.,TRBJ2-3,TRBD2,TGTGCCAGCAGTGCTAGGACTAGCGGAGCAGATACGCAGTATTTT,CASSARTSGADTQYF
TRBV6-1,.,TRBJ2-7,.,TGTGCCAGCAGTGAAGACATCGCCGAGCAGTACTTC,CASSEDIAEQYF
TRBV5-1,.,TRBJ2-7,TRBD1,TGCGCCAGCAGCTTAAGGACAGGGGCTGGCGAGCAGTACTTC,CASSLRTGAGEQYF
TRBV2,.,TRBJ2-6,TRBD1,TGTGCCAGCAGTGAAGCTTCGGGACAGGCTGGGGCCAACGTCCTGACTTTC,CASSEASGQAGANVLTF
TRBV7-3,.,TRBJ2-1,TRBD2,TGTGCCAGCAGCCCCTGGGGGGGGACTAGCTACAATGAGCAGTTCTTC,CASSPWGGTSYNEQFF
TRBV6-1,.,TRBJ2-7,.,TGTGCCAGCAGTGAAGCGGGGACCGCCTACGAGCAGTACTTC,CASSEAGTAYEQYF
TRBV27,.,TRBJ2-1,TRBD2,TGTGCCAGCAGGACTAGCGGGAACAATGAGCAGTTCTTC,CASRTSGNNEQFF
TRBV13,.,TRBJ1-5,TRBD1,TGTGCCAGCAGCCCTGGACAGGGGCCTAATCAGCCCCAGCATTTT,CASSPGQGPNQPQHF
TRBV6-1,.,TRBJ2-6,.,TGTGCCAGCAGTGAATTACCCGGGACAGGGGCCAACGTCCTGACTTTC,CASSELPGTGANVLTF
TRBV11-3,.,TRBJ2-6,.,TGTGCCAGCAGCTTAGGAGGGGTCAGTAGGGCCAACGTCCTGACTTTC,CASSLGGVSRANVLTF
TRBV4-1,.,TRBJ2-7,.,TGCGCCAGCAGCCACGACCCCACAGGGACACGAGAGCAGTACTTC,CASSHDPTGTREQYF
TRBV7-8,.,TRBJ1-2,.,TGTGCCAGCAGCTTAACAGGGTACTATGGCTACACCTTC,CASSLTGYYGYTF
TRBV20-1,.,TRBJ2-1,TRBD2,TGCAGTGCTTCCGAGCGGGAGGGCCAGTTCTTC,CSASEREGQFF
TRBV6-5,.,TRBJ2-1,TRBD2,TGTGCCAGCAGTCCCGGACTAGCGGGAGTGAATGAGCAGTTCTTC,CASSPGLAGVNEQFF
TRBV2,.,TRBJ1-4,TRBD1,TGTGCCAGCAGTGAGCGGGACAGCCAGAATGAAAAACTGTTTTTT,CASSERDSQNEKLFF
TRBV5-8,once,TRBJ2-7,.,TGTGCCAGCCGGGCAGGACACTACGAGCAGTACTTC,CASRAGHYEQYF
TRBV6-6,once,TRBJ1-1,.,TGTGCCAGCAGAACCGACAGGTTGAACACTGAAGCTTTCTTT,CASRTDRLNTEAFF
TRBV5-4,.,TRBJ1-2,.,TGTGCCAGCAGCTTGGGAGGGGGGGCGGATGGCTACACCTTC,CASSLGGGADGYTF
TRBV20-1,.,TRBJ1-2,.,TGCAGTGCCACTTCCTATGGCTACACCTTC,CSATSYGYTF
TRBV11-2,.,TRBJ2-3,.,TGTGCCAGCAGCCCAGGCGGGGATACGCAGTATTTT,CASSPGGDTQYF
TRBV7-3,.,TRBJ1-2,TRBD1,TGTGCCAGCAGCTTAAACAGGGGGACGAGCTATGGCTACACCTTC,CASSLNRGTSYGYTF
TRBV19,.,TRBJ1-1,.,TGTGCCAGTAGTATAGCAAGCCGCACTGAAGCTTTCTTT,CASSIASRTEAFF
TRBV6-5,.,TRBJ2-1,.,TGTGCCAGCAGTTACCCCCCCTACAATGAGCAGTTCTTC,CASSYPPYNEQFF
TRBV5-6,once,TRBJ1-6,.,TGTGCCAGCAGCCCGGACTGGGATAATTCACCCCTCCACTTT,CASSPDWDNSPLHF
TRBV30,.,TRBJ1-3,.,TGTGCCTGGAAACGCCAGGTTCTATCGAACTCTGGAAACACCATATATTTT,CAWKRQVLSNSGNTIYF
TRBV6-1,.,TRBJ2-1,.,TGTGCCAGCACCCCTGGCGGGGCATTGTACAATGAGCAGTTCTTC,CASTPGGALYNEQFF
TRBV21-1,.,TRBJ2-1,.,TGTGCCAGCAGCAAACTCCGGCTTCTAATTTACAATGAGCAGTTCTTC,CASSKLRLLIYNEQFF
TRBV28,.,TRBJ1-2,.,TGTGCCAGCAGTTTGCCATACGGTGGCTACACCTTC,CASSLPYGGYTF
TRBV6-1,once,TRBJ2-7,.,TGTGCCAGCAGTGAAAGGGCAGTAGGTCTCGAGCAGTACTTC,CASSERAVGLEQYF
TRBV4-1,.,TRBJ2-7,.,TGCGCCAGCAGCCAAGTACAGGGCCAGACCTACGAGCAGTACTTC,CASSQVQGQTYEQYF
TRBV5-6,.,TRBJ2-7,.,TGTGCCAGCAGCTCGCAGGTAAGCTCCTACGAGCAGTACTTC,CASSSQVSSYEQYF